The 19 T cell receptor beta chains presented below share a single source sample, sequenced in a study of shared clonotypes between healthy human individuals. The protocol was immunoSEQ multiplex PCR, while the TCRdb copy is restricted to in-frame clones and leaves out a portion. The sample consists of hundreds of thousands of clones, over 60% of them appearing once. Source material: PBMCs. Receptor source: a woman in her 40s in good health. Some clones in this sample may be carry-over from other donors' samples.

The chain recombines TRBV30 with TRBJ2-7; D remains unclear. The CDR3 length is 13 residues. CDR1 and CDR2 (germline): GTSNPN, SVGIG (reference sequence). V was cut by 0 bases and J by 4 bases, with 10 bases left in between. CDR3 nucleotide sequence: TGTGCCTGGAGTGTGGGTCAGGCTTACGAGCAGTACTTC. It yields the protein CAWSVGQAYEQYF.

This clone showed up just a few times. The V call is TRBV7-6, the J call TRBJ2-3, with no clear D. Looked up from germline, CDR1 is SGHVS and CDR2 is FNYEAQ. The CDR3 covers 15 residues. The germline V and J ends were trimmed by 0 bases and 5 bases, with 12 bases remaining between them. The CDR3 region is CASSLAGRQIDTQYF. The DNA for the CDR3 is TGTGCCAGCAGCTTAGCTGGCCGTCAAATAGATACGCAGTATTTT.

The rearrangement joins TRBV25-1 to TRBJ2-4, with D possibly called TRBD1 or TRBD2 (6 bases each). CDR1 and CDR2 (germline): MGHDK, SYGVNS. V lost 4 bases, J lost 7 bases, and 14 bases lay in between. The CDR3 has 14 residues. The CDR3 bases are TGTGCCAGCAGTGGGAGGGGGGATAATAACATTCAGTACTTC. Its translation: CASSGRGDNNIQYF.

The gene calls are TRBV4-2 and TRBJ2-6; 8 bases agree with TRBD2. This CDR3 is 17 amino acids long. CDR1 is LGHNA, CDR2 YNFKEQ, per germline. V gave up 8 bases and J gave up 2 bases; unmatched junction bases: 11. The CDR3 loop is CASAKGLDIPGANVLTF. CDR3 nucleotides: TGTGCCAGCGCTAAGGGACTAGATATCCCTGGGGCCAACGTCCTGACTTTC.

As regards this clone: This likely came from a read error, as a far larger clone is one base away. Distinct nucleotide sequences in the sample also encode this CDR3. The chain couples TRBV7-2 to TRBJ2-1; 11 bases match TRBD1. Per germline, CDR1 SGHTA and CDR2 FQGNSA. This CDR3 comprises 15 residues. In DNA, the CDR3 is TGTGCCAGCAGTTTAGTTGGACAGGGGGCAAGGGAGCAGTTCTTC. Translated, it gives CASSLVGQGAREQFF.

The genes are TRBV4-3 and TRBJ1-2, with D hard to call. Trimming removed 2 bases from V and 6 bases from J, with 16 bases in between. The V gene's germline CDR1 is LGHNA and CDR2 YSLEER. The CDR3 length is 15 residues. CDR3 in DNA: TGCGCCAGCAGCCAAATTAACCCGGCTGATGATGGCTACACCTTC. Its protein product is CASSQINPADDGYTF.

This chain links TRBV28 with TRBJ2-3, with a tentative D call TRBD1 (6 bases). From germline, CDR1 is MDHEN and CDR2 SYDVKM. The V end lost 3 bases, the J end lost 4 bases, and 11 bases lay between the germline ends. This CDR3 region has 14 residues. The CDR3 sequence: CASSFPGVSDTQYF. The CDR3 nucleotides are TGTGCCAGCAGTTTCCCAGGGGTCTCAGATACGCAGTATTTT.

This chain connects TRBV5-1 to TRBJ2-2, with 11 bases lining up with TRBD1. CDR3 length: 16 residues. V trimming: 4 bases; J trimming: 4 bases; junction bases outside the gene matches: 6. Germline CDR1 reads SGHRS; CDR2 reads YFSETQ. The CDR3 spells CASSLLGQGATGELFF. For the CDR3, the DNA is TGCGCCAGCAGCCTCCTAGGACAGGGGGCCACCGGGGAGCTGTTTTTT.

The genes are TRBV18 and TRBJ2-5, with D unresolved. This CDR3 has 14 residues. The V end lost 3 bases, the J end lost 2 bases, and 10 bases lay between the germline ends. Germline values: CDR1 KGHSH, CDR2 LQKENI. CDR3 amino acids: CASSPTLSQETQYF. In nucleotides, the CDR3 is TGTGCCAGCTCACCGACTCTCTCTCAAGAGACCCAGTACTTC. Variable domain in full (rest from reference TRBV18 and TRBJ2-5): NAGVMQNPRHLVRRRGQEARLRCSPMKGHSHVYWYRQLPEEGLKFMVYLQKENIIDESGMPKERFSAEFPKEGPSILRIQQVVRGDSAAYFCASSPTLSQETQYFGPGTRLLVL.

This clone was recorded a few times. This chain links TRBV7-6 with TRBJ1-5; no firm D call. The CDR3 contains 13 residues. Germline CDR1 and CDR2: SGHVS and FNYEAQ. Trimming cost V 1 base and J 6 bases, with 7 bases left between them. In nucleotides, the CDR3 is TGTGCCAGCAGCTTAGGCCCGAGTCAGCCCCAGCATTTT. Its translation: CASSLGPSQPQHF.

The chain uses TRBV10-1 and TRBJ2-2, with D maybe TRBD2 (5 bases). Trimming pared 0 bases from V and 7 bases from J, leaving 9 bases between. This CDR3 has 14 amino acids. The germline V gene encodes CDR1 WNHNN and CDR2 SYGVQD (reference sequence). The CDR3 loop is CASSESGRYGELFF. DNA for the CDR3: TGCGCCAGCAGTGAGTCGGGGAGATACGGGGAGCTGTTTTTT.

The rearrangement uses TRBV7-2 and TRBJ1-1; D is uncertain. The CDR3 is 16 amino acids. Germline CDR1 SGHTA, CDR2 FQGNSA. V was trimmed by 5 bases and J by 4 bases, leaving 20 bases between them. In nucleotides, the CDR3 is TGTGCCAGCAGCCCTAATCTTCGGGGTGAGATCACTGAAGCTTTCTTT. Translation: CASSPNLRGEITEAFF.

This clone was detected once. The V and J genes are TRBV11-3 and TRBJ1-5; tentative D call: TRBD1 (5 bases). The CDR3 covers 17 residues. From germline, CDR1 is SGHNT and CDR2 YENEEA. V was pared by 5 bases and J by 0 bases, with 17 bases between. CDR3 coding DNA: TGTGCCAGCAGCCCGTTAGGGGTCCCTTATAGCAATCAGCCCCAGCATTTT. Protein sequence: CASSPLGVPYSNQPQHF. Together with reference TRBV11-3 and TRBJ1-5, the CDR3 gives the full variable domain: EAGVVQSPRYKIIEKKQPVAFWCNPISGHNTLYWYLQNLGQGPELLIRYENEEAVDDSQLPKDRFSAERLKGVDSTLKIQPAELGDSAVYLCASSPLGVPYSNQPQHFGDGTRLSIL.

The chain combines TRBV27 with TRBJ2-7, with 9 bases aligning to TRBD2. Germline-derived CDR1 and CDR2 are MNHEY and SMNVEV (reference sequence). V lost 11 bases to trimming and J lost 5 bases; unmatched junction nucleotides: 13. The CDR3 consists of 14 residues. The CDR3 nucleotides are TGTGCCTCCCGTTGGGCGGGAGGGCCCAACGAGCAGTACTTC. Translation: CASRWAGGPNEQYF.

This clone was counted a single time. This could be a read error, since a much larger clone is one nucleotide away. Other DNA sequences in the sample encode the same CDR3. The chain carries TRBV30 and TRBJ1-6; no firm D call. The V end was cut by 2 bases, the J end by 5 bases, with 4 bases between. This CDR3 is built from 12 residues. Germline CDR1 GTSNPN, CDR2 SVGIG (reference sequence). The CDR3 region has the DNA TGTGCCTGGAGTCTCGATAATTCACCCCTCCACTTT. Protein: CAWSLDNSPLHF. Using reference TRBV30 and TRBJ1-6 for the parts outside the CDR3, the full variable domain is SQTIHQWPATLVQPVGSPLSLECTVEGTSNPNLYWYRQAAGRGLQLLFYSVGIGQISSEVPQNLSASRPQDRQFILSSKKLLLSDSGFYLCAWSLDNSPLHFGNGTRLTVT.

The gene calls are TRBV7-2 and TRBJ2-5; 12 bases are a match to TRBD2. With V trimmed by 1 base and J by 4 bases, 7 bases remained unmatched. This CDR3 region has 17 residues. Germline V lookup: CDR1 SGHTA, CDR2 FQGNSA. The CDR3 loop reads CASSLDTTSGSRETQYF. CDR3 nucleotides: TGTGCCAGCAGCTTAGATACGACTAGCGGGAGTAGAGAGACCCAGTACTTC.

In DNA, the CDR3 is TGTGCCAGCAGCCAAGTTCAGGGGACAGGAATTGAAGCTTTCTTT. Protein: CASSQVQGTGIEAFF. V is TRBV14 and J is TRBJ1-1, with 8 bases fitting TRBD1. The J segment lost 7 bases and the V segment lost 1 base, leaving 8 bases of the junction unmatched. The CDR3 length is 15 residues. Germline V gene data show CDR1 as SGHDN and CDR2 as FVKESK.

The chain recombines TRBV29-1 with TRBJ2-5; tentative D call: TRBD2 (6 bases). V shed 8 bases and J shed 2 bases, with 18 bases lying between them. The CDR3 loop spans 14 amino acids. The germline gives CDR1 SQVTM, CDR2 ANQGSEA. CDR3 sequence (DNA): TGCAGCTCCACGGACTACGGAGGGCAAGAGACCCAGTACTTC. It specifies CSSTDYGGQETQYF.

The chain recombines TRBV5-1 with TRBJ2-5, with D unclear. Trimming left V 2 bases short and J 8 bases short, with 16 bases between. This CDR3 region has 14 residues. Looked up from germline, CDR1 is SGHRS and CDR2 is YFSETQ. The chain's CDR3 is CASSLGPTLGTQYF. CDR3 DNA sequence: TGCGCCAGCAGCTTAGGTCCAACTCTTGGAACCCAGTACTTC.